This T cell receptor (beta chain) emerged from a study of T cells in Graves' hyperthyroidism and ophthalmopathy (dated by TCRdb to between 2018 and 2021). With regard to the full study: To identify TCR V-J signatures that set the groups apart, the researchers used a discovery cohort of 100 patients, made up of roughly 45 with Graves' ophthalmopathy and 57 with stable Graves' hyperthyroidism. Whether ophthalmopathy could be predicted prospectively was tested in an independent validation cohort made up of 18 to 20 hyperthyroidism patients plus 17 patients who later progressed to ophthalmopathy. After sampling, hyperthyroidism patients received methimazole starting at 30 mg daily, and ophthalmopathy patients received high-dose intravenous methylprednisolone. The study also compared thyroid tissue and blood T-cell repertoires from a handful of Graves' hyperthyroidism patients. According to the paper, TCR Vbeta CDR3 sequencing was carried out on over 130 peripheral blood samples, which came from approximately 41 ophthalmopathy, approximately 72 hyperthyroidism and approximately 17 progressor patients. The 85 to 100 discovery patients were divided at random into training and test sets in a 7:3 ratio.

TCR beta CDR3 regions were amplified from RNA transcripts. For the first round of RT-PCR on the TCR CDR3, the HTBI primer set was used together with the Qiagen OneStep RT-PCR kit. A second multiplex PCR round built the libraries, followed by size selection and purification. The libraries were sequenced on an Illumina HiSeq2000 using paired-end 100 bp reads. The paper's data handling went like this. SOAPnuke was used to process the raw data, throwing out any read that contained adapters or uncalled bases, had a mean Phred below 15, or lacked an exact constant-primer or identifier match. COPE v1.2.5 was used to merge the high-quality paired reads, and each unique nucleotide sequence was defined as a clonotype. MiTCR v1.1 was used to align clonotypes to the IMGT TRBV, TRBD and TRBJ reference segments. Analysis was restricted to V-J combinations with a frequency above 0.0001, which covered 98% to 99.2% of repertoires. The TCS score was defined as F50 (clonal expansion) divided by E x V (chaos), with BLOSUM62-based TCRdist calculated between CDR3 peptides within each V-J. Welch's t-statistics and random forest reduced some 510 V-J features to 10 to 15, which were used in a naive Bayes classifier (R e1071). The Morisita-Horn index was used to measure how similar the thyroid and blood repertoires were. TCRdb trimmed public reads at Q25 via fastp, called clones via MiXCR and kept in-frame beta chains. Records with the same CDR3 protein are collapsed into one entry carrying the most frequent genes and DNA. The V and J calls follow TCRdb's processing rather than the paper's. The sample data list about 570,000 distinct CDR3 sequences, and around 46% of these were observed just once. 15% to 20% of the sample goes to the ten largest clones.

Broad study findings and their caveats: In validation, the model predicted progression to ophthalmopathy with approximately 70% sensitivity and 72% to 85% specificity, a median of approximately 6.7 months before onset. Sample size was not statistically predetermined, and investigators were not blinded to group allocation. In cross-validation, a model built on a 13 V-J signature told ophthalmopathy apart from stable hyperthyroidism with 85% to 90% sensitivity and about 81% specificity, and in testing the same model reached 80%/75%. Most expanded thyroid clonotypes (frequency above 0.001) were also found in blood, which suggests that blood repertoires may mirror thyroid immune responses.

Patients with uncontrolled infections, other autoimmune diseases, pregnancy or lactation were excluded. Diagnoses were based on clinical symptoms, serum thyroxine and TRAb, thyroid ultrasound and orbital computed tomography. Total RNA was extracted with Trizol reagent, and quality was checked on an Agilent 2100 Bioanalyzer. From the cysteine through the phenylalanine, the CDR3 covers 13 amino acids. Only the CDR3 DNA is retained, 39 bases long and in frame from the first base. CDR1 and CDR2, per the germline V gene, are SGHTA and FQGTGA. In its sample, this clonotype was seen once. Its cognate antigen has yet to be identified. One end of the junction varies from germline; a read error may be responsible.

This receptor was obtained from an adult woman with Graves' disease, either hyperthyroidism or ophthalmopathy (not recorded which). Sequenced input: peripheral blood or thyroid tissue (not recorded which). The rearranged chain carries TRBV7-3 and TRBJ1-1, with TRBD1 as a weak D call on 5 bases. The DNA sequence follows: TGTGCCGGCAGCGTGACTGGGGGAACTGAAGCTTTCTTT. Its protein reads: CAGSVTGGTEAFF.